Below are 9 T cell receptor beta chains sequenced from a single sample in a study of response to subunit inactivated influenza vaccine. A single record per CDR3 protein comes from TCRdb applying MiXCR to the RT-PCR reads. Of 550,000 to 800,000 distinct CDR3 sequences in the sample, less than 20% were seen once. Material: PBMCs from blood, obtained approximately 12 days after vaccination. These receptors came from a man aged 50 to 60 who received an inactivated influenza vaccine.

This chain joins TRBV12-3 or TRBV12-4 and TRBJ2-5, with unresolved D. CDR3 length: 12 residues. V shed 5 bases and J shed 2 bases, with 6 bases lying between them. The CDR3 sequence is CASSTTQETQYF. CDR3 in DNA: TGTGCCAGCAGTACGACACAAGAGACCCAGTACTTC.

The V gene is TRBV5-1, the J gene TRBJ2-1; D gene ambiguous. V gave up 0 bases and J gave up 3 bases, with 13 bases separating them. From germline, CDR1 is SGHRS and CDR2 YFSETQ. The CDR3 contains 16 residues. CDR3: CASSLDRYYGYNEQFF. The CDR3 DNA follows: TGCGCCAGCAGCTTGGATAGGTATTACGGCTACAATGAGCAGTTCTTC.

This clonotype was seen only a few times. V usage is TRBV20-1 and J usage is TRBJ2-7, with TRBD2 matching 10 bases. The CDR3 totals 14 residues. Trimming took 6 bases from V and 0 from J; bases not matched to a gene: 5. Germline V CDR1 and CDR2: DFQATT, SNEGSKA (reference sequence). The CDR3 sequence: CSASLAGNSYEQYF. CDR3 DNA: TGCAGTGCCTCACTAGCGGGAAACTCCTACGAGCAGTACTTC.

The CDR3 DNA reads as TGTGCCAGCAGCTTAGTGGCGGCAGGGTTAGGCTACAATGAGCAGTTCTTC. Translating it yields CASSLVAAGLGYNEQFF. V is TRBV7-9 and J is TRBJ2-1, with D tentatively TRBD1 (5 bases). This CDR3 is built from 17 residues. With 1 base removed from V and 3 bases from J, the gap between germline ends came to 16 bases. Germline loops: CDR1 SEHNR, CDR2 FQNEAQ (reference sequence).

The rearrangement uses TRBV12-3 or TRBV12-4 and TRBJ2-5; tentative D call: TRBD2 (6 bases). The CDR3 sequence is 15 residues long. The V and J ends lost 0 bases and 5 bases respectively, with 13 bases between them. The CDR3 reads CASSLARTAGETQYF. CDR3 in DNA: TGTGCCAGCAGTTTAGCCAGGACTGCGGGGGAGACCCAGTACTTC.

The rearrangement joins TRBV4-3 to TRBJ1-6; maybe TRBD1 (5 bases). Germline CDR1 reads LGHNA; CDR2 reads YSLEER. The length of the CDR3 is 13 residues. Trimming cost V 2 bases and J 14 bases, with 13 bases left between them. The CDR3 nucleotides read TGCGCCAGCAGCCAATTTCAGGGCCAGGCCCTCCACTTT. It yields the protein CASSQFQGQALHF.

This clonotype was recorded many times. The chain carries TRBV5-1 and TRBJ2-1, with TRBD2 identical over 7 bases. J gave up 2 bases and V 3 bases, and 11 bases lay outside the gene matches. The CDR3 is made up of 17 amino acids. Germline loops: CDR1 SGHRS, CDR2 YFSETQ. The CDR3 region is CASSWNGLAVTYNEQFF. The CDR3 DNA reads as TGCGCCAGCAGCTGGAACGGGCTAGCGGTCACCTACAATGAGCAGTTCTTC.

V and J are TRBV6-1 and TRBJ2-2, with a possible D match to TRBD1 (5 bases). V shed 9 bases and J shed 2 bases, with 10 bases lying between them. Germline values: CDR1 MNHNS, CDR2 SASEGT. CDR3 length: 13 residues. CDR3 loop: CARRGKNTGELFF. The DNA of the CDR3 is TGTGCCAGAAGGGGAAAAAACACCGGGGAGCTGTTTTTT.

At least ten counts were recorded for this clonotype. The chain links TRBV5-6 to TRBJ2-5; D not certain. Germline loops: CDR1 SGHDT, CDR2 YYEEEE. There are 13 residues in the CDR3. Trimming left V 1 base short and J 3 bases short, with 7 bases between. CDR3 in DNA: TGTGCCAGCAGCTTGTTGCCTGAAGAGACCCAGTACTTC. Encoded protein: CASSLLPEETQYF.